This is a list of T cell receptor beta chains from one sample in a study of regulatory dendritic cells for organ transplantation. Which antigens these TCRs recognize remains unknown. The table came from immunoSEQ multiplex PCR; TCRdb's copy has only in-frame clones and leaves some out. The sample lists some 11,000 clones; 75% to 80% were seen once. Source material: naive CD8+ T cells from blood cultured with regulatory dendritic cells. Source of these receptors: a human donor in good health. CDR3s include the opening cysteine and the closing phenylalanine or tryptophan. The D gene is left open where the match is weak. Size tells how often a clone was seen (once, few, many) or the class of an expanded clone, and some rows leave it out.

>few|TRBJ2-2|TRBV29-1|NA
CSVVGAGELFF
TGCAGCGTTGTCGGGGCCGGGGAGCTGTTTTTT
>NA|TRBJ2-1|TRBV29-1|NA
CSVEMRGPGNEQFF
TGCAGCGTTGAAATGCGGGGGCCGGGGAATGAGCAGTTCTTC
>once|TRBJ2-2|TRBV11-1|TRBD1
CASSLWTGPTGELFF
TGTGCCAGCAGCCTATGGACAGGGCCCACCGGGGAGCTGTTTTTT
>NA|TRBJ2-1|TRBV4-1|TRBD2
CASSHDPRGGYNEQFF
TGCGCCAGCAGTCACGACCCGAGGGGAGGGTACAATGAGCAGTTCTTC
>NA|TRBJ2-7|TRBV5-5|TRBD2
CASSWREGYEQYF
TGTGCCAGCAGCTGGAGGGAGGGTTACGAGCAGTACTTC
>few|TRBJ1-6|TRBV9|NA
CASSRGASPLHF
TGTGCCAGCAGCCGGGGGGCATCACCCCTCCACTTT
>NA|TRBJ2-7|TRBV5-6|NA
CASTEQRTYEQYF
TGTGCCAGCACCGAGCAGAGGACCTACGAGCAGTACTTC
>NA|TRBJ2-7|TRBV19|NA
CASSIGGQTYEQYF
TGTGCCAGTAGTATAGGAGGGCAGACCTACGAGCAGTACTTC
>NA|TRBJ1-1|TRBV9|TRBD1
CASSGRQGNTEAFF
TGTGCCAGCAGCGGACGACAGGGGAACACTGAAGCTTTCTTT
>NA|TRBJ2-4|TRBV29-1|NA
CSVVPGSENIQYF
TGCAGCGTTGTACCCGGTTCCGAAAACATTCAGTACTTC
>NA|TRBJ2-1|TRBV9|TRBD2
CASSSSGGAGYNEQFF
TGTGCCAGCAGCTCTAGCGGGGGGGCCGGGTACAATGAGCAGTTCTTC
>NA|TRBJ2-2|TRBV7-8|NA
CASSLEAETGELFF
TGTGCCAGCAGCTTAGAGGCGGAAACCGGGGAGCTGTTTTTT
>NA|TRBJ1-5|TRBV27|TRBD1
CASSVSGGSNQPQHF
TGTGCCAGCAGTGTCTCAGGGGGTAGCAATCAGCCCCAGCATTTT
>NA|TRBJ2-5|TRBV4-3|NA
CASSQSPSMETQYF
TGCGCCAGCAGCCAGTCCCCCAGTATGGAGACCCAGTACTTC
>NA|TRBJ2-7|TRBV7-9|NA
CASSLRQPYEQYF
TGTGCCAGCAGCTTGCGACAGCCCTACGAGCAGTACTTC
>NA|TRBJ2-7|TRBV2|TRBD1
CASSVPGQVYEQYF
TGTGCCAGCAGTGTCCCGGGACAGGTTTACGAGCAGTACTTC
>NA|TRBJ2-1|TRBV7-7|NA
CASSLGGNSYNEQFF
TGTGCCAGCAGCCTTGGGGGGAATTCCTACAATGAGCAGTTCTTC
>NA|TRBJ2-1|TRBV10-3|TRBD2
CAISEIAGWNEQFF
TGTGCCATCAGTGAGATAGCGGGTTGGAATGAGCAGTTCTTC
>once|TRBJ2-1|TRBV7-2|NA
CASSPTRPSDEQFF
TGTGCCAGCAGCCCAACAAGACCAAGCGATGAGCAGTTCTTC
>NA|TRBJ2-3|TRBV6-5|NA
CASSFGLFTDTQYF
TGTGCCAGCAGTTTTGGACTGTTCACAGATACGCAGTATTTT
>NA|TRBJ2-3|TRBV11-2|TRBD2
CASSPPGLNTDTQYF
TGTGCCAGCAGTCCCCCGGGACTAAACACAGATACGCAGTATTTT
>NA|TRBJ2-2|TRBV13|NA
CASTLQGTGELFF
TGTGCCAGCACCCTCCAGGGCACCGGGGAGCTGTTTTTT
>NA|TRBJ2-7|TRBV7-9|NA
CASSLGGHPMNEQYF
TGTGCCAGCAGCTTAGGGGGACACCCAATGAACGAGCAGTACTTC
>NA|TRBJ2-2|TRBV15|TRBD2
CATSPGTSADANTGELFF
TGTGCCACCAGCCCTGGGACTAGCGCCGACGCGAACACCGGGGAGCTGTTTTTT
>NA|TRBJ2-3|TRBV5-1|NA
CASRIGAGAGDTQYF
TGCGCCAGCAGAATAGGGGCGGGGGCAGGGGATACGCAGTATTTT
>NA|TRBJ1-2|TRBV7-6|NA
CASSLLAVPTMAQGYTF
TGTGCCAGCAGCTTATTGGCAGTCCCCACTATGGCTCAGGGCTACACCTTC
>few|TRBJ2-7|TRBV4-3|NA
CASSYDRSYEQYF
TGCGCCAGCAGCTATGACAGATCGTACGAGCAGTACTTC
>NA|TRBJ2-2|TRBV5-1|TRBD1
CASSLGQGANGELFF
TGCGCCAGCAGCTTAGGACAGGGGGCTAACGGGGAGCTGTTTTTT
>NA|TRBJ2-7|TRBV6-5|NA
CASSYNDNGYEQYF
TGTGCCAGCAGTTATAACGACAACGGTTACGAGCAGTACTTC
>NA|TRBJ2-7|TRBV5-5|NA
CASSLGGLGGEQYF
TGTGCCAGCAGCTTGGGGGGACTTGGCGGCGAGCAGTACTTC
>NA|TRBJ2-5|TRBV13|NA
CASRLGREETQYF
TGTGCCAGTAGGCTGGGGCGAGAAGAGACCCAGTACTTC
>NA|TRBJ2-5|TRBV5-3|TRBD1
CARSVGTGRQETQYF
TGTGCCAGAAGCGTCGGGACAGGGCGACAAGAGACCCAGTACTTC
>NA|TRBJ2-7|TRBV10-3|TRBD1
CAISESNRGAEQYF
TGTGCCATCAGTGAGTCGAACAGGGGAGCCGAGCAGTACTTC
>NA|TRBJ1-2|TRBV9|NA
CASSPGWGPYYGYTF
TGTGCCAGCAGCCCGGGGTGGGGGCCCTACTATGGCTACACCTTC
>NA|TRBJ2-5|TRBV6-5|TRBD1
CASSTTGMVQETQYF
TGTGCCAGCAGCACGACAGGGATGGTACAAGAGACCCAGTACTTC
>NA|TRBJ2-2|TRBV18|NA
CASSEGTGELFF
TGTGCCAGCTCGGAGGGAACCGGGGAGCTGTTTTTT
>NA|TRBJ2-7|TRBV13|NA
CASHRRETYEQYF
TGTGCCAGCCACCGCCGGGAAACCTACGAGCAGTACTTC
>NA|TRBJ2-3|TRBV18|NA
CASLGAGGRTDTQYF
TGTGCCAGCCTGGGAGCAGGGGGGCGCACAGATACGCAGTATTTT
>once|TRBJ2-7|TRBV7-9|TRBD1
CASSPGQGSSYEQYF
TGTGCCAGCAGCCCGGGACAGGGAAGCTCCTACGAGCAGTACTTC
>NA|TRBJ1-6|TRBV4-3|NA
CASSQDILADNSPLHF
TGCGCCAGCAGCCAAGATATCCTTGCAGATAATTCACCCCTCCACTTT
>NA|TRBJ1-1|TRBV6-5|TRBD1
CASSLGQGLEAFF
TGTGCCAGCAGCCTCGGACAGGGGCTTGAAGCTTTCTTT
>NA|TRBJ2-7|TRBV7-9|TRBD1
CASSLRDRPYEQYF
TGTGCCAGCAGCCTGAGGGACAGGCCCTACGAGCAGTACTTC
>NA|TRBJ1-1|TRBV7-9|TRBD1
CASSGTQGAEAFF
TGTGCCAGCAGCGGAACACAGGGGGCTGAAGCTTTCTTT
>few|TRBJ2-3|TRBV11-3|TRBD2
CASSLLAGEADTQYF
TGTGCCAGCAGCTTACTAGCGGGGGAGGCAGATACGCAGTATTTT
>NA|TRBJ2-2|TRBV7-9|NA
CASSRSLKGITGELFF
TGTGCCAGCAGCCGTAGCCTGAAGGGGATTACCGGGGAGCTGTTTTTT
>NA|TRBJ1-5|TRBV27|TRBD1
CASSRTGVEQPQHF
TGTGCCAGCAGTAGGACAGGGGTGGAGCAGCCCCAGCATTTT
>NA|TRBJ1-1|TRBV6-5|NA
CASSYSRGGAEAFF
TGTGCCAGCAGTTACTCGAGAGGGGGAGCTGAAGCTTTCTTT
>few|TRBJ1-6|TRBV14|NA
CASSSKDSRYNSPLHF
TGTGCCAGCAGCTCCAAGGACAGTCGCTATAATTCACCCCTCCACTTT
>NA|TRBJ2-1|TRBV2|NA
CASTGYTPPSSYNEQFF
TGTGCCAGCACCGGGTATACCCCCCCTAGCTCCTACAATGAGCAGTTCTTC
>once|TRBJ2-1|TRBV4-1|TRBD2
CASSQESGDYNEQFF
TGCGCCAGCAGCCAAGAAAGCGGGGATTACAATGAGCAGTTCTTC
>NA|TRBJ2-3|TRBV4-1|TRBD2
CASSQSGTSGVDTQYF
TGCGCCAGCAGCCAATCCGGGACTAGCGGGGTAGATACGCAGTATTTT
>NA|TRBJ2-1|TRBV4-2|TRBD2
CASSQEPSGGRSSYNEQFF
TGTGCCAGCAGCCAAGAACCTAGCGGGGGCCGAAGCTCCTACAATGAGCAGTTCTTC
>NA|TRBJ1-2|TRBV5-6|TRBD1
CASSSGDRLNYGYTF
TGTGCCAGCAGTTCTGGGGACAGGTTAAACTATGGCTACACCTTC
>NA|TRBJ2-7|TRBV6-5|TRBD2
CASSPGGGSYEQYF
TGTGCCAGCAGCCCGGGGGGGGGCTCCTACGAGCAGTACTTC
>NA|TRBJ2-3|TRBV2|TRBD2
CASSDGGGSTDTQYF
TGTGCCAGCAGTGACGGCGGGGGGAGCACAGATACGCAGTATTTT
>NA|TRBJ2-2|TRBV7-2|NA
CASSLDRNTGELFF
TGTGCCAGCAGCTTGGACAGGAACACCGGGGAGCTGTTTTTT
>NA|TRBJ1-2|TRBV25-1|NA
CASSESVDYGYTF
TGTGCCAGCAGTGAATCTGTAGACTATGGCTACACCTTC
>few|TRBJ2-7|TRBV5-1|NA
CASSSFSGSSYEQYF
TGCGCCAGCAGCTCTTTCAGTGGGAGCTCCTACGAGCAGTACTTC
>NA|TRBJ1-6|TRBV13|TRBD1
CASSPETGRNNSPLHF
TGTGCCAGCAGCCCCGAGACAGGGAGGAATAATTCACCCCTCCACTTT